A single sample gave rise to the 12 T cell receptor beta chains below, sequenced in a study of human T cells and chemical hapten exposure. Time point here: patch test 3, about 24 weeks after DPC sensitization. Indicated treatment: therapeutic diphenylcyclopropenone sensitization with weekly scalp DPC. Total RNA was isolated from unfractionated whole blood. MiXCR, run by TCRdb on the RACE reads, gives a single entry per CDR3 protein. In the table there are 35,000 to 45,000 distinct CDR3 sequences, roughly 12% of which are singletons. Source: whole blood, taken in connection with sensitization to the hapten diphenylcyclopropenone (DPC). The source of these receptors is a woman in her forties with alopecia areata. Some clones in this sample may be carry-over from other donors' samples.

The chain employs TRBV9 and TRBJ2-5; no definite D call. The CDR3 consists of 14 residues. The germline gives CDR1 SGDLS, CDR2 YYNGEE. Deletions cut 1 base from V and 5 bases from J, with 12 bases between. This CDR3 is CASSVMGSGETQYF. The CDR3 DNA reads TGTGCCAGCAGCGTAATGGGGTCGGGCGAGACCCAGTACTTC.

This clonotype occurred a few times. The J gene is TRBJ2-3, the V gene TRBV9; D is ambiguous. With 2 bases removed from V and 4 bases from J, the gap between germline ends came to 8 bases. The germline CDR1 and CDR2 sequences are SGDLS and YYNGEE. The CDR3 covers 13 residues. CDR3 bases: TGTGCCAGCAGCGTCCTATACGCAGATACGCAGTATTTT. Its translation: CASSVLYADTQYF.

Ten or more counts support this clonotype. CDR3 sequence: CASLSRETQYF. The CDR3 coding sequence is TGTGCCTCCCTAAGTCGAGAGACCCAGTACTTC. J is TRBJ2-5 and V is TRBV28; D gene unclear. The CDR3 runs 11 residues. CDR1 MDHEN and CDR2 SYDVKM come from the germline V gene. Trimming removed 11 bases at V and 4 bases at J, with 11 bases between.

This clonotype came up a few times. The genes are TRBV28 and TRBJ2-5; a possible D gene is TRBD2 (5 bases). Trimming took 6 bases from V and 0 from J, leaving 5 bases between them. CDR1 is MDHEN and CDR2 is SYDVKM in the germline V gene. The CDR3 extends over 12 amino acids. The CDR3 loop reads CASSGDQETQYF. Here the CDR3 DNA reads TGTGCCAGCAGCGGGGACCAAGAGACCCAGTACTTC.

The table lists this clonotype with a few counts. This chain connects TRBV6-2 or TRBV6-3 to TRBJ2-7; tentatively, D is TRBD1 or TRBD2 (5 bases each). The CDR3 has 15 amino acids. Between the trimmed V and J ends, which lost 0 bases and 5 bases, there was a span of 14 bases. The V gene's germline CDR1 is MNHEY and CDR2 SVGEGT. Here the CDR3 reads CASSYSGRRLDEQYF. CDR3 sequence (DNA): TGTGCCAGCAGTTACTCGGGACGAAGGCTGGACGAGCAGTACTTC.

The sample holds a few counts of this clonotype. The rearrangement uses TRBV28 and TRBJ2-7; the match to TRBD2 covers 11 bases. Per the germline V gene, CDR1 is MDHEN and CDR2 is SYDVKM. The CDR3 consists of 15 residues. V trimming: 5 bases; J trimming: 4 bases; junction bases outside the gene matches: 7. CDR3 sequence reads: CASSPSSGGYYEQYF. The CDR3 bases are TGTGCCAGCAGTCCATCTAGCGGGGGGTATTACGAGCAGTACTTC.

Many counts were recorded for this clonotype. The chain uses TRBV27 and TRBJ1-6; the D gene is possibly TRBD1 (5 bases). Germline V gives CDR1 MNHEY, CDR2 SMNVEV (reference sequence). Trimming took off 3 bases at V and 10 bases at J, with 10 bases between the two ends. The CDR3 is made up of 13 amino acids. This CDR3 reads CASSFGGDSPLHF. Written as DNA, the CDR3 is TGTGCCAGCAGTTTCGGGGGGGACTCACCCCTCCACTTT.

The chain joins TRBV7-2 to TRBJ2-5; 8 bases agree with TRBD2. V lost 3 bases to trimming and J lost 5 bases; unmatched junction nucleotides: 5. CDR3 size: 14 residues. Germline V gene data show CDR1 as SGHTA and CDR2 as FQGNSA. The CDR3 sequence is CASSLGGGPETQYF. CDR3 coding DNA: TGTGCCAGCAGCTTGGGCGGGGGGCCGGAGACCCAGTACTTC. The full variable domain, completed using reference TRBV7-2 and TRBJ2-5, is GAGVSQSPSNKVTEKGKDVELRCDPISGHTALYWYRQSLGQGLEFLIYFQGNSAPDKSGLPSDRFSAERTGGSVSTLTIQRTQQEDSAVYLCASSLGGGPETQYFGPGTRLLVL.

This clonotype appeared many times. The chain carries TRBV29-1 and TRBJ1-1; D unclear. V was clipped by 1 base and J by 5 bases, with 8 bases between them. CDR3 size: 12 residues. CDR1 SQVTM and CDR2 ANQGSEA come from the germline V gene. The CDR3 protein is CSVEGASTEAFF. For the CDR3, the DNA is TGCAGCGTTGAAGGGGCGAGTACTGAAGCTTTCTTT.

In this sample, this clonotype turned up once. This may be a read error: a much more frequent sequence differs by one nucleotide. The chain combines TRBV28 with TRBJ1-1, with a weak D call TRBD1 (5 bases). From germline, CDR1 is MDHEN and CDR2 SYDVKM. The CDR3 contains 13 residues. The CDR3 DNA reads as TGTGCCGGCAGCCGGGGGATGAACACTGAAGCTTTCTTT. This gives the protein CAGSRGMNTEAFF.

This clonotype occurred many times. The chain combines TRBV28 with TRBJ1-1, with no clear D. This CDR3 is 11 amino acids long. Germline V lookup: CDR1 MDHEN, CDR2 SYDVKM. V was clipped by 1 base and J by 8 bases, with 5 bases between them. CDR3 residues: CASSLFGEAFF. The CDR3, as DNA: TGTGCCAGCAGTTTATTTGGGGAAGCTTTCTTT.

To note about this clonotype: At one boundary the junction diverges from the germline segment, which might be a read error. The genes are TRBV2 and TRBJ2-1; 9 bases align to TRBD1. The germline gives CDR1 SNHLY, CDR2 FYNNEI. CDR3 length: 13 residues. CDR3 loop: CTSNLQGANEQFF. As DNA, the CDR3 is TGTACCAGCAATTTACAGGGGGCAAATGAGCAGTTCTTC.